Listed below are T cell receptor beta chains from one sample, sequenced in a study of T cell changes during pregnancy in multiple sclerosis. Repertoires were generated with immunoSEQ multiplex PCR, while TCRdb's copy carries only in-frame clones and drops some. The sample carries some 41,000 clones, almost 95% recorded once. The source material was CD8+ T cells from peripheral blood mononuclear cells, sampled in the third trimester of pregnancy. These receptors came from a female donor with multiple sclerosis, enrolled in a pregnancy study. Each CDR3 is given with its conserved first and last residue. Fields, in order: clone size, D gene, V gene, J gene, CDR3 DNA, CDR3 protein. The D gene is left open where the match is weak. The size of a clone is reported for some rows only, either as once, few or many, or as a class for expanded clones.

>NA|NA|TRBV12-2|TRBJ2-1
TGTGCAAGTCGCCGACCTCTTCCGCGGGAGGGCCTCTATGAGCAGTTCTTC
CASRRPLPREGLYEQFF
>once|TRBD2|TRBV11-3|TRBJ2-1
TGTGCCAGCAGCTTAGATAGGCCTAGCGGCGCGTACAATGAGCAGTTCTTC
CASSLDRPSGAYNEQFF
>once|NA|TRBV19|TRBJ2-1
TGTGCCAGTAGTATAGGAAGTAGCCCCCACAATGAGCAGTTCTTC
CASSIGSSPHNEQFF
>NA|NA|TRBV7-9|TRBJ1-2
TGTGCCAGCAGCACGACAGGAACATTACCCTATGGCTACACCTTC
CASSTTGTLPYGYTF
>once|TRBD2|TRBV6-6|TRBJ2-1
TGTGCCAGCTATCCGACTAGCGGCTCCTACAATGAGCAGTTCTTC
CASYPTSGSYNEQFF
>NA|TRBD1|TRBV5-5|TRBJ1-2
TGTGCCAGCAGCGACCGGGACAGGGGGCACAATGGCTACACCTTC
CASSDRDRGHNGYTF
>NA|TRBD2|TRBV7-7|TRBJ2-1
TGTGCTAGCAGCTTAGAGGCTAGCGGGGGTAACAATGAGCAGTTCTTC
CASSLEASGGNNEQFF
>NA|TRBD2|TRBV15|TRBJ2-3
TGTGCCACCAGCAGAGCTAGCGGGACAGATACGCAGTATTTT
CATSRASGTDTQYF
>NA|TRBD1|TRBV20-1|TRBJ1-1
TGCAGTGCTAGCAGGGGGAGAGCTTTCTTT
CSASRGRAFF
>NA|NA|TRBV19|TRBJ1-5
TGTGCCAGTAGTAGAGGTTTACAGCCCCAGCATTTT
CASSRGLQPQHF
>NA|NA|TRBV5-1|TRBJ2-1
TGCGCCAGCAGCTTGTCCGGGGGGCCTAACAATGAGCAGTTCTTC
CASSLSGGPNNEQFF
>NA|NA|TRBV5-5|TRBJ1-2
TGTGCCAGCATAAACCCCGACAGGCCGTCTAACTATGGCTACACCTTC
CASINPDRPSNYGYTF
>NA|NA|TRBV4-2|TRBJ2-1
TGTGCCAGCAGCCAAGATCGAGGCTCCTACAATGAGCAGTTCTTC
CASSQDRGSYNEQFF
>NA|NA|TRBV27|TRBJ1-4
TGTGCCAGCAGTTACGGGGCAGGGGCAGGAGAACTGTTTTTT
CASSYGAGAGELFF
>NA|NA|TRBV28|TRBJ2-3
TGTGCCAGCAGTTTAAGGCGGACTAACACAGATACGCAGTATTTT
CASSLRRTNTDTQYF
>NA|NA|TRBV27|TRBJ1-4
TGTGCCAGCAGTTTATTTTCAGGGTTGGGTGAAAAACTGTTTTTT
CASSLFSGLGEKLFF
>NA|NA|TRBV11-2|TRBJ2-7
TGTGCCAGCAGCTTAGGGGAGGAGCATCTGTACTTC
CASSLGEEHLYF
>NA|TRBD2|TRBV7-8|TRBJ2-7
TGTGCCAGCAGCTCCCTAGCGGGCCTAAGCTCCTACGAGCAGTACTTC
CASSSLAGLSSYEQYF
>NA|TRBD2|TRBV2|TRBJ2-1
TGTGCCAGCAGTGAAAGACTAGCGGGTATCTACAATGAGCAGTTCTTC
CASSERLAGIYNEQFF
>NA|NA|TRBV2|TRBJ2-7
TGTGCCAGCAGAACCGGGACTGGAACCTACGAGCAGTACTTC
CASRTGTGTYEQYF
>NA|TRBD2|TRBV11-3|TRBJ2-1
TGTGCCAGCAGCTCACTAGCGGAGGGGAGTAATGAGCAGTTCTTC
CASSSLAEGSNEQFF
>NA|NA|TRBV7-6|TRBJ1-5
TGTGCCAGCACCAGCGGGACGGATAGCAATCAGCCCCAGCATTTT
CASTSGTDSNQPQHF
>NA|NA|TRBV14|TRBJ2-3
TGTGCCAGCAGCGGGCATACGCAGTATTTT
CASSGHTQYF
>NA|NA|TRBV13|TRBJ2-5
TGTGCCAGCAGCGTCCTGACTACACCAGAGGAGACCCAGTACTTC
CASSVLTTPEETQYF
>NA|NA|TRBV18|TRBJ2-6
TGTGCCAGCTCACCGACAGGATGGCTTTTTGTGGGTGGGGCCAACGTCCTGACTTTC
CASSPTGWLFVGGANVLTF
>NA|TRBD2|TRBV29-1|TRBJ2-1
TGCAGCGTTGGGATAGCGGGCAGGTCCTACAATGAGCAGTTCTTC
CSVGIAGRSYNEQFF
>NA|NA|TRBV5-6|TRBJ1-2
TGTGCCAGCAGCTCAGGACAGCGAGTGGGCTATGGCTACACCTTC
CASSSGQRVGYGYTF
>NA|NA|TRBV13|TRBJ2-7
TGTGCCAGCAGCTTCGCTAGCAGCGACGAGCAGTACTTC
CASSFASSDEQYF
>NA|TRBD1|TRBV7-2|TRBJ1-1
TGTGCCAGCAGCTTACCGGGACAGGGACTCCCTGAAGCTTTCTTT
CASSLPGQGLPEAFF
>NA|TRBD2|TRBV5-4|TRBJ2-2
TGTGCCAGCAGTTGGGGGACTAGCGGGACCGGGGAGCTGTTTTTT
CASSWGTSGTGELFF